These T cell receptor beta chains were read from a single sample in a study of OX40 agonist ivuxolimab in advanced cancers. The method was immunoSEQ multiplex PCR; TCRdb's version includes in-frame clones alone and lacks a portion of them. This table has fewer than 90,000 clones, roughly 89% appearing once. Sequences were derived from CD4+ or CD8+ T cells sorted from blood, sampled in a trial of the OX40 agonist ivuxolimab. The receptors originated from an adult with an advanced solid tumor such as melanoma, head and neck, liver or kidney cancer. Both conserved end residues are part of each CDR3. The D gene is left open where the match is weak. Only part of the rows carry a size: once, few, many, or a class if the clone is expanded.

D: NA; J: TRBJ2-1; V: TRBV5-1; size: NA; CDR3: CASSLSPSGSYNEQFF; DNA: TGCGCCAGCAGCTTGTCACCGTCGGGATCCTACAATGAGCAGTTCTTC
D: NA; J: TRBJ1-3; V: TRBV5-8; size: NA; CDR3: CASSRGNSGNTIYF; DNA: TGTGCCAGCAGCCGGGGGAACTCTGGAAACACCATATATTTT
D: NA; J: TRBJ1-3; V: TRBV9; size: NA; CDR3: CASTLEVTGWNTIYF; DNA: TGTGCCAGCACCTTAGAGGTGACAGGTTGGAACACCATATATTTT
D: NA; J: TRBJ2-1; V: TRBV7-7; size: NA; CDR3: CASSPRTNGEQFF; DNA: TGTGCTAGCAGCCCCCGGACAAACGGTGAGCAGTTCTTC
D: TRBD2; J: TRBJ2-5; V: TRBV5-4; size: NA; CDR3: CASSRGGLADQETQYF; DNA: TGTGCCAGCAGTAGGGGTGGACTAGCGGACCAAGAGACCCAGTACTTC
D: NA; J: TRBJ1-2; V: TRBV10-3; size: NA; CDR3: CAISEGGWDYGYTF; DNA: TGTGCCATCAGTGAGGGAGGTTGGGACTATGGCTACACCTTC
D: TRBD1; J: TRBJ2-2; V: TRBV2; size: NA; CDR3: CAGRDRGTGELFF; DNA: TGTGCCGGCCGGGACAGGGGGACCGGGGAGCTGTTTTTT
D: NA; J: TRBJ2-7; V: TRBV7-9; size: NA; CDR3: CASSPGTSLSYEQYF; DNA: TGTGCCAGCAGCCCCGGGACCTCCCTATCCTACGAGCAGTACTTC
D: TRBD1; J: TRBJ1-5; V: TRBV6-6; size: once; CDR3: CASSYGTGKQPQHF; DNA: TGTGCCAGCAGTTACGGGACAGGGAAACAGCCCCAGCATTTT
D: NA; J: TRBJ1-2; V: TRBV5-1; size: once; CDR3: CASSPGTYGYTF; DNA: TGCGCCAGCAGCCCCGGGACCTACGGCTACACCTTC
D: TRBD1; J: TRBJ1-1; V: TRBV6-1; size: NA; CDR3: CASSEGAGGSGTEAFF; DNA: TGTGCCAGCAGTGAGGGCGCAGGGGGGTCGGGTACTGAAGCTTTCTTT
D: NA; J: TRBJ2-6; V: TRBV28; size: NA; CDR3: CASSLGARGANVLTF; DNA: TGTGCCAGCAGTTTAGGGGCTAGAGGGGCCAACGTCCTGACTTTC
D: NA; J: TRBJ1-2; V: TRBV5-3; size: once; CDR3: CARSHTGSGYGYTF; DNA: TGTGCCAGAAGCCATACAGGATCCGGCTATGGCTACACCTTC
D: NA; J: TRBJ1-5; V: TRBV7-6; size: NA; CDR3: CASNHKLINQPQHF; DNA: TGTGCCAGCAACCACAAGTTGATTAATCAGCCCCAGCATTTT
D: NA; J: TRBJ2-2; V: TRBV5-1; size: NA; CDR3: CASSLGSATGELFF; DNA: TGCGCCAGCAGCTTGGGGTCGGCAACTGGGGAGCTGTTTTTT
D: TRBD1; J: TRBJ1-5; V: TRBV7-8; size: NA; CDR3: CASSQTGGKYQPQHF; DNA: TGTGCCAGCAGCCAGACAGGGGGAAAGTATCAGCCCCAGCATTTT
D: NA; J: TRBJ2-3; V: TRBV18; size: NA; CDR3: CASSPLGTADTQYF; DNA: TGTGCCAGCTCACCACTCGGGACTGCGGATACGCAGTATTTT
D: NA; J: TRBJ2-5; V: TRBV14; size: NA; CDR3: CASSQDRGATQYF; DNA: TGTGCCAGCAGCCAAGATCGGGGGGCCACCCAGTACTTC
D: NA; J: TRBJ1-1; V: TRBV2; size: NA; CDR3: CASSEGSTTFF; DNA: TGTGCCAGCAGTGAAGGTTCAACGACTTTCTTT
D: NA; J: TRBJ2-1; V: TRBV27; size: once; CDR3: CASSTRLGGNEQFF; DNA: TGTGCCAGCAGTACCCGACTAGGCGGCAATGAGCAGTTCTTC
D: NA; J: TRBJ2-5; V: TRBV18; size: NA; CDR3: CASSPNRAETQYF; DNA: TGTGCCAGCTCACCAAACAGAGCCGAGACCCAGTACTTC